The following is a TCR beta chain sequence with its context. Its antigen is undetermined. This record comes from a study of blood T cells in healthy people across ages. Points from the study as a whole: The CMV status of each donor remained undetermined, and this could have confounded shifts in expanded clonotypes.

The germline gives CDR1 SGHAT, CDR2 FQNNGV. Between the trimmed V and J ends, which lost 5 bases and 3 bases, there was a span of 14 bases. This CDR3 contains 14 residues. A J-beta primer mix and a sample-barcoded 5' primer were used in a second PCR of roughly 7 to 12 cycles. With 12 random nucleotides, a template-switch adaptor tagged each individual cDNA molecule. TCRdb processed the 5' RACE reads anew with MiXCR; each CDR3 protein has one entry. Here the sample spans 1.2 million to 1.5 million distinct CDR3 sequences, 42% being singletons. The donors, aged 6 to 90, were healthy Caucasians from Russia. Total RNA extracted from each sample amounted to at least 5 micrograms.

The specimen was blood. V is TRBV11-2 and J is TRBJ2-7; perhaps TRBD1 as D (5 bases). This TCR was recovered from a woman younger than 30 in good health. As DNA, the CDR3 is TGTGCCAGCAGCCAAGATTGGACAAGCTACGAGCAGTACTTC. It translates to CASSQDWTSYEQYF. The whole variable domain, remainder taken from reference TRBV11-2 and TRBJ2-7, is EAGVAQSPRYKIIEKRQSVAFWCNPISGHATLYWYQQILGQGPKLLIQFQNNGVVDDSQLPKDRFSAERLKGVDSTLKIQPAKLEDSAVYLCASSQDWTSYEQYFGPGTRLTVT.